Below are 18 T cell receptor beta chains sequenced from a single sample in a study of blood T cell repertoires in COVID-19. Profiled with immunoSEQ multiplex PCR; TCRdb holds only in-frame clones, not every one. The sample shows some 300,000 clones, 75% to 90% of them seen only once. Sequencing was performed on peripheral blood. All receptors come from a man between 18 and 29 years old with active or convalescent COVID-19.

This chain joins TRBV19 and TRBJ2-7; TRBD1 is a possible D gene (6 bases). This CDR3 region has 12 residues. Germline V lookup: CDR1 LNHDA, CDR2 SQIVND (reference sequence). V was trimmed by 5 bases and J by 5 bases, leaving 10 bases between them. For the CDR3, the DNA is TGTGCCAGTAGTCAACAGGGTAACGAGCAGTACTTC. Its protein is CASSQQGNEQYF.

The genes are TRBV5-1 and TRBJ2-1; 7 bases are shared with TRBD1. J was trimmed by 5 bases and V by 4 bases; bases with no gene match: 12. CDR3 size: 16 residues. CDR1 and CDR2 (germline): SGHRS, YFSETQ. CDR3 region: CASSAPPGTENNEQFF. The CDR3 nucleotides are TGCGCCAGCAGCGCCCCCCCCGGGACAGAAAACAATGAGCAGTTCTTC.

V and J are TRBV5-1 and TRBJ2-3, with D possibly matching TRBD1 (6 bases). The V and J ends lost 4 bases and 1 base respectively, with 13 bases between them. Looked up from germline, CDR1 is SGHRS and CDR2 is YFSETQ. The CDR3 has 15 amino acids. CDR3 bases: TGCGCCAGCAGCCCCGACAGGCAGGGCACAGATACGCAGTATTTT. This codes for CASSPDRQGTDTQYF.

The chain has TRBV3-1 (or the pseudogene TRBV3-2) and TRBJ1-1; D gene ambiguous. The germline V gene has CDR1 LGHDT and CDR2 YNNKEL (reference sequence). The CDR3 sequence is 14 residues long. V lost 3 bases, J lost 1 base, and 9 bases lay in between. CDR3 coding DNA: TGTGCCAGCAGCCACCTTCGGGGGAACACTGAAGCTTTCTTT. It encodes CASSHLRGNTEAFF.

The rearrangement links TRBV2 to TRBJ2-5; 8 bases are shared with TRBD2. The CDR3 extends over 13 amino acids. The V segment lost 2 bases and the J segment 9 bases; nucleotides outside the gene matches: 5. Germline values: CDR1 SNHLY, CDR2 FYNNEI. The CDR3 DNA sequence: TGTGCCAGCAGTGAATCCCGGACTAGCCCCCAGTACTTC. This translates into CASSESRTSPQYF.

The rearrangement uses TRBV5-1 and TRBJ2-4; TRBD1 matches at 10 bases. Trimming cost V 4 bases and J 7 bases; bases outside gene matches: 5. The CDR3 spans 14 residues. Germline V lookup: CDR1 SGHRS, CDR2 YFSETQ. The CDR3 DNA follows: TGCGCCAGCAGCCCCGGGACAGGGGAGAACATTCAGTACTTC. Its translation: CASSPGTGENIQYF. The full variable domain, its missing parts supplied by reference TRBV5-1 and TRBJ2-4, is KAGVTQTPRYLIKTRGQQVTLSCSPISGHRSVSWYQQTPGQGLQFLFEYFSETQRNKGNFPGRFSGRQFSNSRSEMNVSTLELGDSALYLCASSPGTGENIQYFGAGTRLSVL.

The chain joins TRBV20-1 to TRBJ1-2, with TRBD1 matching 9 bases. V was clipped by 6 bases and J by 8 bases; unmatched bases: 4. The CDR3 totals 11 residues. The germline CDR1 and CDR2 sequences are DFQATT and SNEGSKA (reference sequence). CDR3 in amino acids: CSAPQGAGYTF. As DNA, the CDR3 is TGCAGTGCCCCACAGGGGGCCGGCTACACCTTC.

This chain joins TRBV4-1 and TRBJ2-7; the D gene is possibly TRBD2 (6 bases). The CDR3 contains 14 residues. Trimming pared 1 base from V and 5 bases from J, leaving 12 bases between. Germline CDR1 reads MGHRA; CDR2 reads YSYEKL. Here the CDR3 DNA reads TGCGCCAGCAGCCAAGGGGGGGAAATCGACGAGCAGTACTTC. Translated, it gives CASSQGGEIDEQYF.

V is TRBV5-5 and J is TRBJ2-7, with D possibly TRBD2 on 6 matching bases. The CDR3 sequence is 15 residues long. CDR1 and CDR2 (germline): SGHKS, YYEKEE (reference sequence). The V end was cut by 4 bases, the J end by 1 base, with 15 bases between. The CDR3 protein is CASSVRDSPSYEQYF. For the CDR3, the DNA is TGTGCCAGCAGCGTCCGGGACTCCCCTTCCTACGAGCAGTACTTC. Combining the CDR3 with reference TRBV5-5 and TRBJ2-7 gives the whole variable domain DAGVTQSPTHLIKTRGQQVTLRCSPISGHKSVSWYQQVLGQGPQFIFQYYEKEERGRGNFPDRFSARQFPNYSSELNVNALLLGDSALYLCASSVRDSPSYEQYFGPGTRLTVT.

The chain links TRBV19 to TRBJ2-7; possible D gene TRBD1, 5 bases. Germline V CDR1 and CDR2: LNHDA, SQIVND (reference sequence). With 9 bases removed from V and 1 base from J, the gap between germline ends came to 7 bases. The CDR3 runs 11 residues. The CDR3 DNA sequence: TGTGCCAGCAGGGTTTCCTACGAGCAGTACTTC. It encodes CASRVSYEQYF.

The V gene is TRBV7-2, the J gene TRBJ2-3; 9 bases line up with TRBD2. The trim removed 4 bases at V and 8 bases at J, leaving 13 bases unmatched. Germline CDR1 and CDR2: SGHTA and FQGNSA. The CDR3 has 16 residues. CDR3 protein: CASSSRLGGGAPTQYF. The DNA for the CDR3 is TGTGCCAGCAGCTCGCGGTTGGGCGGGGGGGCCCCTACGCAGTATTTT.

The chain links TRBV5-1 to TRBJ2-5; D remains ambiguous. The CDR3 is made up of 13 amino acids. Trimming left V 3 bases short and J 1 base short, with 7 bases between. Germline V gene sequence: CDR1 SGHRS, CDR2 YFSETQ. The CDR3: CASSSLFQETQYF. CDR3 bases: TGCGCCAGCAGCTCTCTGTTCCAAGAGACCCAGTACTTC.

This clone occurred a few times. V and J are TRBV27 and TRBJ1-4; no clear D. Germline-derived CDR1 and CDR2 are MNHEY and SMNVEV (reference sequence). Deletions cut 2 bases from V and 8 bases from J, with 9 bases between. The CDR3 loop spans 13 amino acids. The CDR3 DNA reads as TGTGCCAGCAGTTTAGGTGCTAGGGAAAAACTGTTTTTT. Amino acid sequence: CASSLGAREKLFF.

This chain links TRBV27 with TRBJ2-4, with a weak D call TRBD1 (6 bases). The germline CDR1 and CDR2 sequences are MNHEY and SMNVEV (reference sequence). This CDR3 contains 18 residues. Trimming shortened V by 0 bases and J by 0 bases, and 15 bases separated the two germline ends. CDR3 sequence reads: CASSLSNPGHLAKNIQYF. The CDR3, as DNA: TGTGCCAGCAGTTTATCGAATCCGGGACACCTAGCCAAAAACATTCAGTACTTC.

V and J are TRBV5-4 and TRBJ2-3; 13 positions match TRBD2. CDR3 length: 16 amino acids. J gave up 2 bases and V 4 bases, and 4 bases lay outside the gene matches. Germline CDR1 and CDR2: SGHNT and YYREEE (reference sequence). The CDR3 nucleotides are TGTGCCAGCAGCCTGGGACTAGCGGGATTCACAGATACGCAGTATTTT. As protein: CASSLGLAGFTDTQYF. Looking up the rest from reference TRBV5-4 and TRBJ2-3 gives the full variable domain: ETGVTQSPTHLIKTRGQQVTLRCSSQSGHNTVSWYQQALGQGPQFIFQYYREEENGRGNFPPRFSGLQFPNYSSELNVNALELDDSALYLCASSLGLAGFTDTQYFGPGTRLTVL.

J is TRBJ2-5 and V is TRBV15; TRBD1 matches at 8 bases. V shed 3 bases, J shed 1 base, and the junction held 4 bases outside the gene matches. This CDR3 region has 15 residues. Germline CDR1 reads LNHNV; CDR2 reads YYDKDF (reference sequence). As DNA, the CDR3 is TGTGCCACCAGCAGGAACACAGGGGGCCAAGAGACCCAGTACTTC. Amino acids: CATSRNTGGQETQYF.

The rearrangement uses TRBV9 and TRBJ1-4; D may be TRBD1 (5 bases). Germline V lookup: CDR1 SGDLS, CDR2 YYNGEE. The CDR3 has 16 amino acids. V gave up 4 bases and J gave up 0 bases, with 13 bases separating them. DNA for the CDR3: TGTGCCAGCAGCTTTGGGGGGACGGCAACTAATGAAAAACTGTTTTTT. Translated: CASSFGGTATNEKLFF.

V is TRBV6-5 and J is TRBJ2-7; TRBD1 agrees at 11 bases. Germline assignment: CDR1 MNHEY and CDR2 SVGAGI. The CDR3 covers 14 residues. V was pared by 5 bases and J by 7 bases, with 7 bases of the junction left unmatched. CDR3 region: CASSLGQGATEQYF. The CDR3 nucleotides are TGTGCCAGCAGTCTCGGACAGGGGGCAACTGAGCAGTACTTC.